Below, 16 T cell receptor beta chains from the same sample are listed, as sequenced in a study of blood T cell repertoires in COVID-19. Libraries were prepared by immunoSEQ multiplex PCR; TCRdb keeps only in-frame clonotypes and omits some of them. The data contain 100,000 to 150,000 clones, around 82% of them singletons. What was sequenced was peripheral blood. Source of these receptors: a woman aged 30 to 39 who had recovered from COVID-19.

V and J are TRBV27 and TRBJ1-4; a possible D gene is TRBD1 (6 bases). The CDR3 has 15 residues. The V gene's germline CDR1 is MNHEY and CDR2 SMNVEV (reference sequence). Trimming pared 5 bases from V and 7 bases from J, leaving 17 bases between. CDR3 residues: CASSPLQGIREKLFF. The CDR3 DNA reads as TGTGCCAGCAGTCCTCTACAGGGTATACGTGAAAAACTGTTTTTT.

Concerning this clone: Other nucleotide sequences from this sample produce the same CDR3. V is TRBV18 and J is TRBJ2-3; TRBD2 agrees at 7 bases. Germline V gene sequence: CDR1 KGHSH, CDR2 LQKENI. The CDR3 sequence is 15 residues long. The V and J ends lost 0 bases and 1 base, in that order; junction bases with no gene match: 1. The CDR3 loop reads CASSPPGGGTDTQYF. CDR3 nucleotide sequence: TGTGCCAGCTCACCACCGGGAGGGGGCACAGATACGCAGTATTTT.

This chain joins TRBV7-6 and TRBJ2-3, with TRBD2 matching 13 bases. Germline loops: CDR1 SGHVS, CDR2 FNYEAQ. The CDR3 has 21 amino acids. With V trimmed by 4 bases and J by 0 bases, 16 bases remained unmatched. The DNA of the CDR3 is TGTGCCAGCAGCTCAACCTTGGGACTAGCGGGGTCCCCCCGTAGCACAGATACGCAGTATTTT. Translated, it gives CASSSTLGLAGSPRSTDTQYF.

A note on this clone: A read error is possible here, since a much larger clone lies one base away. The CDR3 is CASSLRGNTEAFF. As DNA, the CDR3 is TGTGCCAGCAGTTTAAGGGGGAACACTGAAGCTTTCTTT. This chain uses TRBV27 with TRBJ1-1; the D gene is possibly TRBD1 (5 bases). V was shortened by 2 bases and J by 1 base, with 5 bases between the two germline ends. CDR3 length: 13 amino acids. Germline CDR1 and CDR2: MNHEY and SMNVEV (reference sequence).

This chain links TRBV10-2 with TRBJ2-3, with TRBD2 as a possible D gene (6 bases). This CDR3 contains 15 residues. CDR1 and CDR2 from the germline V gene are WSHSY and SAAADI. The germline V and J ends were trimmed by 3 bases and 4 bases, with 14 bases remaining between them. CDR3 region: CASSEFSREADTQYF. The CDR3, as DNA: TGCGCCAGCAGTGAATTCTCTAGGGAGGCAGATACGCAGTATTTT.

The rearrangement links TRBV10-1 to TRBJ1-2, with D maybe TRBD1 (6 bases). The CDR3 contains 13 residues. Trimming took off 6 bases at V and 6 bases at J, with 14 bases between the two ends. CDR1 is WNHNN and CDR2 is SYGVQD in the germline V gene (reference sequence). The CDR3 protein is CASSPRGGHGYTF. DNA of the CDR3: TGCGCCAGCAGCCCTCGCGGGGGGCATGGCTACACCTTC.

The gene calls are TRBV10-2 and TRBJ2-3; 12 bases are a match to TRBD2. Germline CDR1 is WSHSY and CDR2 is SAAADI. This CDR3 region has 15 residues. V shed 6 bases and J 3 bases; nucleotides not matched to a gene: 4. CDR3 region: CASRLAGGLTDTQYF. In DNA, the CDR3 is TGCGCCAGCAGACTAGCGGGAGGCCTAACAGATACGCAGTATTTT.

V usage is TRBV10-3 and J usage is TRBJ1-2, with 7 nucleotides matching TRBD1. CDR3 length equals 15 residues. The germline gives CDR1 ENHRY, CDR2 SYGVKD. The V segment lost 0 bases and the J segment 6 bases; nucleotides outside the gene matches: 7. The DNA for the CDR3 is TGTGCCATCAGTGAGTCACAGGGGATTTTTGATGGCTACACCTTC. It codes for CAISESQGIFDGYTF.

This chain joins TRBV19 and TRBJ2-7, with D possibly being TRBD1 (6 bases). The V gene's germline CDR1 is LNHDA and CDR2 SQIVND (reference sequence). This CDR3 has 14 amino acids. V dropped 4 bases and J dropped 6 bases, with 16 bases sitting between them. The DNA of the CDR3 is TGTGCCAGTAGTACCTCGACAGGACCGTTCGAGCAGTACTTC. Translation: CASSTSTGPFEQYF.

This chain connects TRBV3-1 (or the pseudogene TRBV3-2) to TRBJ2-7; TRBD2 matches at 7 bases. Germline CDR1 is LGHDT and CDR2 is YNNKEL (reference sequence). Trimming cost V 8 bases and J 3 bases; bases outside gene matches: 10. The CDR3 spans 14 residues. DNA for the CDR3: TGTGCCAGCCGTAACGGGGGGAGCTACTACGAGCAGTACTTC. This translates into CASRNGGSYYEQYF.

The gene calls are TRBV5-4 and TRBJ1-2; 8 nucleotides line up with TRBD1. Germline trimming cut 3 bases from V and 3 bases from J; bases unmatched to any gene: 4. CDR1 is SGHNT and CDR2 is YYREEE in the germline V gene (reference sequence). The CDR3 covers 14 residues. The CDR3 spells CASSSGGQDYGYTF. Written as DNA, the CDR3 is TGTGCCAGCAGCTCCGGGGGACAGGACTATGGCTACACCTTC.

This chain joins TRBV7-3 and TRBJ2-4; tentatively, D is TRBD2 (6 bases). The germline V gene has CDR1 SGHTA and CDR2 FQGTGA. The CDR3 totals 15 residues. The ends were cut back, 0 bases at V and 6 bases at J, with 12 bases in the middle. The CDR3 coding sequence is TGTGCCAGCAGCTTAACGATGACTAGTAGAAACATTCAGTACTTC. As protein: CASSLTMTSRNIQYF.

The chain has TRBV15 and TRBJ2-2, with D perhaps matching TRBD1 (5 bases). The length of the CDR3 is 17 residues. Germline V lookup: CDR1 LNHNV, CDR2 YYDKDF (reference sequence). Trimming left V 5 bases short and J 4 bases short, with 20 bases between. CDR3 coding DNA: TGTGCCACCAGCTTCTCGAGGTCGAAAAGGGGCACCGGGGAGCTGTTTTTT. This encodes CATSFSRSKRGTGELFF.

V gene TRBV7-6 combines with J gene TRBJ2-7; TRBD1 matches at 7 bases. This CDR3 has 16 amino acids. The junction had 10 bases not matched to a gene; V was cut back by 5 bases and J by 0 bases. Looked up from germline, CDR1 is SGHVS and CDR2 is FNYEAQ. In nucleotides, the CDR3 is TGTGCCAGCAGCGCCCGACAGGGAACCCCCTCCTACGAGCAGTACTTC. Translating it yields CASSARQGTPSYEQYF.

This rearrangement joins TRBV5-1 to TRBJ1-2; the D is unclear. The V end was cut by 0 bases, the J end by 3 bases, with 9 bases between. The germline CDR1 and CDR2 sequences are SGHRS and YFSETQ. CDR3 length: 14 residues. The CDR3 DNA sequence: TGCGCCAGCAGCTTGGCCCCAGACTACTATGGCTACACCTTC. This encodes CASSLAPDYYGYTF.

The rearrangement links TRBV2 to TRBJ1-5; TRBD1 is a possible D gene (6 bases). Trimming left V 8 bases short and J 2 bases short, with 13 bases between. The CDR3 consists of 14 residues. Germline V gene data show CDR1 as SNHLY and CDR2 as FYNNEI. CDR3 in DNA: TGTGCCAGCCTTAACCGACAGGGCAATCAGCCCCAGCATTTT. This sequence encodes CASLNRQGNQPQHF.